Listed here are 3 T cell receptor beta chains from one sample, sequenced in a study of CD4 T cells in relation to SARS-CoV-2 and coronaviruses. The protocol was immunoSEQ multiplex PCR, while the TCRdb copy is restricted to in-frame clones and leaves out a portion. The sample yields roughly 30,000 clones, about 73% seen once. CD4+ T cells from unexposed donors were obtained before the COVID-19 pandemic (2011-2018). After 10 to 11 days of culture, CD4+ T cells were isolated. Their antigens remain unidentified. Source material: CD4+ T cells from PBMCs, cultured in vitro. These receptors were collected from a human donor in good health.

The chain carries TRBV5-4 and TRBJ2-1, with TRBD2 matching 8 bases. Germline lookup yields CDR1 SGHNT and CDR2 YYREEE (reference sequence). Losses at the gene ends were 5 bases for V and 6 bases for J; bases not matched to a gene: 10. CDR3 size: 15 residues. CDR3 DNA sequence: TGTGCCAGCAGATTGTTAGGCGGGAGGAGCAATGAGCAGTTCTTC. Translated: CASRLLGGRSNEQFF.

The J gene is TRBJ2-7, the V gene TRBV2, with 11 bases matching TRBD2. CDR1 SNHLY and CDR2 FYNNEI come from the germline V gene. This CDR3 spans 17 amino acids. Trimming took 6 bases from V and 0 from J; bases not matched to a gene: 10. CDR3 bases: TGTGCCAGCAGAGGGACTAGCGGATTCTCTGGCTCCTACGAGCAGTACTTC. This sequence encodes CASRGTSGFSGSYEQYF.

This chain connects TRBV9 to TRBJ1-2; 9 bases agree with TRBD1. Germline assignment: CDR1 SGDLS and CDR2 YYNGEE. The V segment lost 0 bases and the J segment 8 bases; nucleotides outside the gene matches: 8. The CDR3 consists of 15 residues. The CDR3 loop is CASSVGGRQGGGYTF. CDR3 coding DNA: TGTGCCAGCAGCGTAGGAGGGAGACAGGGGGGCGGCTACACCTTC.